These 22 T cell receptor beta chains were sequenced from one sample in a study of blood T cells in healthy people across ages. A J-beta primer mix and a sample-barcoded 5' primer were used in a second PCR of about 7 to 12 cycles. TCRdb processed the 5' RACE reads anew with MiXCR; each CDR3 protein has one entry. The repertoire holds around 870,000 distinct CDR3 sequences, with under 35% as singletons. Specimen: blood. The source of these receptors is a woman older than 75 in good health.

This clonotype was seen a few times. A much larger clone is a single base away; this may be a read error. This chain connects TRBV5-5 to TRBJ2-5; 8 positions match TRBD1. Looked up from germline, CDR1 is SGHKS and CDR2 is YYEKEE (reference sequence). The CDR3 has 15 residues. V shed 4 bases and J 11 bases; nucleotides not matched to a gene: 16. The chain's CDR3 is CASSPTITGGNEQYF. Written as DNA, the CDR3 is TGTGCCAGCAGCCCCACGATCACAGGGGGGAATGAGCAGTACTTC. Filled out from reference TRBV5-5 and TRBJ2-5, the complete variable domain reads DAGVTQSPTHLIKTRGQQVTLRCSPISGHKSVSWYQQVLGQGPQFIFQYYEKEERGRGNFPDRFSARQFPNYSSELNVNALLLGDSALYLCASSPTITGGNEQYFGPGTRLLVL.

This rearrangement joins TRBV30 to TRBJ2-3, with D possibly being TRBD1 or TRBD2 (6 bases each). The V gene lost 0 bases and the J gene lost 10 bases, with 17 bases spanning the gap. The length of the CDR3 is 14 residues. Germline V gene data show CDR1 as GTSNPN and CDR2 as SVGIG (reference sequence). Written as DNA, the CDR3 is TGTGCCTGGAGTGTTTGGGGGGCCGATCCCGCGCAGTATTTT. Its translation: CAWSVWGADPAQYF.

V and J are TRBV6-5 and TRBJ1-2, with D perhaps matching TRBD1 (5 bases). V was shortened by 4 bases and J by 1 base, with 19 bases between the two germline ends. The CDR3 runs to 17 residues. Per the germline V gene, CDR1 is MNHEY and CDR2 is SVGAGI. DNA of the CDR3: TGTGCCAGCAGTTCCCCGGGGCCAGCCGGCGGTAACTATGGCTACACCTTC. It translates to CASSSPGPAGGNYGYTF.

As concerns this clonotype: This clone may be a read error of a much larger clone one base away. The chain carries TRBV7-9 and TRBJ1-2; TRBD1 is a possible D gene (6 bases). In germline, CDR1 is SEHNR, CDR2 FQNEAQ (reference sequence). The CDR3 totals 14 residues. The CDR3 loop reads CTSSFQGSSNGYTF. CDR3 in DNA: TGTACCAGCAGCTTTCAGGGGAGCAGCAATGGCTACACCTTC.

Many counts were recorded for this clonotype. The CDR3 nucleotides read TGTGCCAGCAGCTCCAGGCCGGGACAGGGGGCTGGTGAGCAGTTCTTC. As protein: CASSSRPGQGAGEQFF. J is TRBJ2-1 and V is TRBV7-6, with 12 bases that match TRBD1. The CDR3 sequence is 16 residues long. The J segment lost 9 bases and the V segment lost 4 bases, leaving 10 bases of the junction unmatched. CDR1 SGHVS and CDR2 FNYEAQ come from the germline V gene.

The chain uses TRBV20-1 and TRBJ1-1; TRBD1 matches 8 bases. The CDR3 length is 15 residues. CDR1 and CDR2 from the germline V gene are DFQATT and SNEGSKA (reference sequence). The ends lost 7 bases at V and 5 bases at J; junction bases unmatched: 15. In DNA form, the CDR3 reads TGCAGTGTTTCGCTTGCCTGGACAGGGAGAACTGAAGCTTTCTTT. Protein: CSVSLAWTGRTEAFF.

This clonotype has only a few counts. The DNA of the CDR3 is TGCAGTGCTAGTTACTTGGGGAACACCGGGGAGCTGTTTTTT. Translated: CSASYLGNTGELFF. V usage is TRBV20-1 and J usage is TRBJ2-2; D remains ambiguous. Germline CDR1 reads DFQATT; CDR2 reads SNEGSKA (reference sequence). The CDR3 extends over 14 amino acids. Trimming pared 3 bases from V and 1 base from J, leaving 9 bases between.

The chain is built from TRBV11-2 and TRBJ2-5; D gene uncertain. Trimming stripped 6 bases from V and 7 bases from J, with 9 bases between. The germline V gene encodes CDR1 SGHAT and CDR2 FQNNGV. This CDR3 is 11 amino acids long. CDR3 coding DNA: TGTGCCAGCAGTTCCACGCGGACCCAGTACTTC. Translating gives CASSSTRTQYF.

This clonotype has at least ten counts. This chain connects TRBV29-1 to TRBJ2-7, with a possible D match to TRBD1 (5 bases). Germline CDR1 and CDR2: SQVTM and ANQGSEA. CDR3 length equals 12 residues. Trimming removed 6 bases at V and 6 bases at J, with 15 bases between. CDR3 in DNA: TGCAGCGTACAAGTGACAGTTTCCGAGCAGTACTTC. Protein sequence: CSVQVTVSEQYF.

CDR3 nucleotides: TGTGCCAGCAGCTTATCCGGGGGGATGGCTACTGGGGCCAACGTCCTGACTTTC. Translation: CASSLSGGMATGANVLTF. The gene calls are TRBV13 and TRBJ2-6, with TRBD2 matching over 7 bases. The CDR3 covers 18 residues. V gave up 2 bases and J gave up 2 bases; unmatched junction bases: 9. Per the germline V gene, CDR1 is PRHDT and CDR2 is FYEKMQ (reference sequence).

This clonotype was picked up many times. The chain combines TRBV5-1 with TRBJ1-4; D uncertain. Trimming shortened V by 0 bases and J by 2 bases, and 8 bases separated the two germline ends. There are 15 residues in the CDR3. CDR1 is SGHRS and CDR2 is YFSETQ in the germline V gene. The DNA for the CDR3 is TGCGCCAGCAGCTTGGCCGGAGGGACTAATGAAAAACTGTTTTTT. Its translation is CASSLAGGTNEKLFF.

As concerns this clonotype: It may be a read error: a sequence one base away is much more abundant. This chain joins TRBV27 and TRBJ2-7; no definite D call. Germline V gene data show CDR1 as MNHEY and CDR2 as SMNVEV (reference sequence). The CDR3 loop spans 14 amino acids. CDR3 sequence reads: CAGSFLRHSYEQYF. The DNA of the CDR3 is TGTGCCGGCAGTTTCTTACGCCACTCCTACGAGCAGTACTTC.

The chain is built from TRBV7-2 and TRBJ2-1; 9 bases map to TRBD2. V lost 5 bases, J lost 8 bases, and 16 bases stayed unmatched. The germline gives CDR1 SGHTA, CDR2 FQGNSA. The CDR3 totals 17 residues. This CDR3 reads CASSRQSGTSFKDEQFF. CDR3 nucleotides: TGTGCCAGCAGCCGGCAATCCGGGACTAGCTTTAAGGATGAGCAGTTCTTC.

This clonotype occurred many times. The chain employs TRBV3-1 and TRBJ2-3; D remains unclear. This CDR3 region has 13 residues. The V gene lost 1 base and the J gene lost 4 bases, with 6 bases spanning the gap. Germline-derived CDR1 and CDR2 are LGHDT and YNNKEL (reference sequence). CDR3 protein: CASSQGTPDTQYF. As DNA, the CDR3 is TGTGCCAGCAGCCAAGGCACGCCAGATACGCAGTATTTT.

This clonotype was observed at least ten times. The J gene is TRBJ2-1, the V gene TRBV7-2; a weak D match, TRBD2 (5 bases). Looked up from germline, CDR1 is SGHTA and CDR2 is FQGNSA. The V and J ends lost 5 bases and 12 bases respectively, with 17 bases between them. This CDR3 region has 13 residues. The CDR3, as DNA: TGTGCCAGCAGCCCCCAGGAGACTGGGAGGCAGTTCTTC. Amino acids: CASSPQETGRQFF.

There are a few counts of this clonotype. This chain connects TRBV2 to TRBJ2-2; D gene uncertain. V gave up 6 bases and J gave up 1 base, with 9 bases separating them. The CDR3 totals 14 residues. The V gene's germline CDR1 is SNHLY and CDR2 FYNNEI. CDR3 sequence (DNA): TGTGCCAGCAGCCGACTCAGGAACACCGGGGAGCTGTTTTTT. Its protein product is CASSRLRNTGELFF.

The chain has TRBV5-4 and TRBJ2-1, with 7 positions matching TRBD1. The CDR3 loop spans 15 amino acids. V lost 4 bases and J lost 6; bases outside the gene matches: 10. Germline V CDR1 and CDR2: SGHNT, YYREEE (reference sequence). The CDR3 region has the DNA TGTGCCAGCAGCGACAGACAGGGCTGGGCCAATGAGCAGTTCTTC. As protein: CASSDRQGWANEQFF.

This chain links TRBV6-2 or TRBV6-3 with TRBJ1-5, with a weak D call TRBD1 (6 bases). The CDR3 has 14 amino acids. Trimming removed 0 bases at V and 5 bases at J, with 8 bases between. Germline V lookup: CDR1 MNHEY, CDR2 SVGEGT. For the CDR3, the DNA is TGTGCCAGCAGTTACTCACAGGGTTATCAGCCCCAGCATTTT. Protein: CASSYSQGYQPQHF.

This clonotype appeared many times. V gene TRBV14 combines with J gene TRBJ1-2; the D is unclear. Deletions cut 2 bases from V and 4 bases from J, with 14 bases between. This CDR3 has 15 residues. Germline V gene lookup returns CDR1 SGHDN and CDR2 FVKESK. The CDR3 sequence: CASSQSRSRPYGYTF. Here the CDR3 DNA reads TGTGCCAGCAGCCAAAGCCGGAGCCGACCCTATGGCTACACCTTC.

This clonotype was counted ten times or more. The CDR3 protein is CASTGASGGPAGDTQYF. The CDR3 DNA reads TGTGCCAGCACCGGTGCTAGCGGGGGTCCTGCAGGAGATACGCAGTATTTT. V and J are TRBV3-1 and TRBJ2-3; 10 positions agree with TRBD2. Trimming at V came to 7 bases and at J to 5 bases, leaving 15 bases not matched to a gene. The germline V gene encodes CDR1 LGHDT and CDR2 YNNKEL (reference sequence). This CDR3 contains 17 residues.

Worth noting for this clonotype: A read error may be the cause here, since a much bigger clone is one base away. The chain links TRBV5-1 to TRBJ2-5; no clear D gene. Per germline, CDR1 SGHRS and CDR2 YFSETQ. The CDR3 extends over 12 amino acids. V lost 1 base and J 11 bases, leaving 12 bases between the germline ends. This CDR3 reads CASSLSANEQYF. DNA of the CDR3: TGCGCCAGCAGCTTGTCGGCCAATGAGCAGTACTTC.

J is TRBJ1-2 and V is TRBV6-1; D gene uncertain. V lost 7 bases and J lost 2, with 8 bases in between. The CDR3 loop spans 12 amino acids. Germline-derived CDR1 and CDR2 are MNHNS and SASEGT. DNA for the CDR3: TGTGCCAGCAACAGAGACAACTATGGCTACACCTTC. This codes for CASNRDNYGYTF.